The next 4 T cell receptor beta chains were all read from a single sample in a study of blood T cell repertoires in COVID-19. TCRdb's copy holds only in-frame clones and misses some; the assay was immunoSEQ multiplex PCR. This sample has nearly 350,000 clones, with about 86% found just once. Sample: peripheral blood. The receptor source for this set is a man aged 30 to 45 with active or convalescent COVID-19.

This clone was counted only a few times. This chain links TRBV5-6 with TRBJ1-2; 9 positions match TRBD1. Looked up from germline, CDR1 is SGHDT and CDR2 is YYEEEE. The CDR3 consists of 16 residues. Trimming took 1 base from V and 5 from J; bases not matched to a gene: 9. CDR3: CASSLPHRGRGYGYTF. In DNA, the CDR3 is TGTGCCAGCAGCTTGCCTCACAGGGGGCGCGGATATGGCTACACCTTC.

This clone was observed a few times. A much larger clone differs by one base, so this may be a read error. The sample has other DNA sequences that encode this CDR3 too. The genes are TRBV7-3 and TRBJ1-6, with D possibly matching TRBD1 (5 bases). CDR1 SGHTA and CDR2 FQGTGA come from the germline V gene. This CDR3 region has 15 residues. Trimming shortened V by 2 bases and J by 0 bases, and 5 bases separated the two germline ends. The CDR3 DNA reads as TGTGCCAGCAGCTTAGACAGCTCCTATAATTCACCCCTCCACTTT. Encoded protein: CASSLDSSYNSPLHF.

This clone was observed a handful of times. The chain has TRBV4-1 and TRBJ1-1; 8 bases align to TRBD1. Germline V CDR1 and CDR2: MGHRA, YSYEKL. V dropped 5 bases and J dropped 4; count of bases not matched to a gene: 6. There are 14 residues in the CDR3. The CDR3 sequence: CASSLHRGITEAFF. The CDR3 DNA reads TGCGCCAGCAGCTTACACAGGGGGATCACTGAAGCTTTCTTT.

V is TRBV5-1 and J is TRBJ2-5; TRBD2 agrees at 9 bases. V was pared by 3 bases and J by 5 bases, with 8 bases of the junction left unmatched. The CDR3 consists of 15 residues. CDR1 and CDR2 from the germline V gene are SGHRS and YFSETQ. In DNA, the CDR3 is TGCGCCAGCAGCTGGCTAGCGGGACTGGGGGAGACCCAGTACTTC. Translation: CASSWLAGLGETQYF.